This TCR beta chain was documented in a study of blood T cell repertoires in COVID-19. The ends were cut back, 2 bases at V and 0 bases at J, with 7 bases in the middle. The germline V gene has CDR1 MNHEY and CDR2 SVGEGT. This CDR3 spans 14 amino acids. Under the authors' procedure: Using reference gene primer amplification, nucleated cell counts were estimated. Sequenced by immunoSEQ multiplex PCR; TCRdb stores in-frame clones only, minus some. The DNA gave D and trimming, while V, J and clone size come from that table. The repertoire holds about 65,000 clones, with about 94% as singletons. The chain uses TRBV6-2 or TRBV6-3 and TRBJ2-5; no clear D gene. The sample comprised peripheral blood. The receptor's source is an older man with active COVID-19. The CDR3 reads CASSYRRYQETQYF. The CDR3 DNA reads as TGTGCCAGCAGTTACCGGCGGTACCAAGAGACCCAGTACTTC.